Listed below are T cell receptor beta chains from one sample, sequenced in a study of response to subunit inactivated influenza vaccine. One entry per CDR3 protein results from TCRdb running MiXCR on the RT-PCR reads. The sample has roughly 290,000 distinct CDR3 sequences; 21% are singletons. Sample: PBMCs from blood, taken less than 22 months after vaccination. The receptors shown here come from a man aged 50 to 69 who received an inactivated influenza vaccine. Both conserved end residues are part of each CDR3. D genes are given only for firm matches. Rows may omit the clone size; those that give it use once, few, many or a size class.

D: .
V: TRBV28
J: TRBJ1-1
size: few
CDR3: CASRILHMNTEAFF
DNA: TGTGCCAGCAGAATACTACACATGAACACTGAAGCTTTCTTT

D: TRBD2
V: TRBV20-1
J: TRBJ2-1
size: .
CDR3: CSAGTSGRYEQFF
DNA: TGCAGTGCAGGGACTAGCGGGAGGTATGAGCAGTTCTTC

D: .
V: TRBV12-3/TRBV12-4
J: TRBJ2-7
size: few
CDR3: CASSRDTNSYEQYF
DNA: TGTGCCAGCAGCCGGGACACTAACTCCTACGAGCAGTACTTC

D: TRBD1
V: TRBV2
J: TRBJ1-5
size: many
CDR3: CASSYPDRVNQPQHF
DNA: TGTGCCAGCAGCTATCCGGACAGGGTCAATCAGCCCCAGCATTTT

D: TRBD1
V: TRBV2
J: TRBJ2-7
size: .
CDR3: CASSGQGFVYEQYF
DNA: TGTGCCAGCAGTGGACAGGGGTTCGTCTACGAGCAGTACTTC

D: .
V: TRBV20-1
J: TRBJ2-1
size: .
CDR3: CSASGGVSSYNEQFF
DNA: TGCAGTGCTAGTGGCGGGGTCTCCTCCTACAATGAGCAGTTCTTC

D: TRBD2
V: TRBV28
J: TRBJ2-3
size: many
CDR3: CASSLNSGGFTDTQYF
DNA: TGTGCCAGCAGTTTAAATAGCGGGGGTTTCACAGATACGCAGTATTTT

D: TRBD1
V: TRBV4-3
J: TRBJ2-1
size: few
CDR3: CASSQDRRTGVYNEQFF
DNA: TGCGCCAGCAGCCAAGACAGAAGGACAGGGGTGTACAATGAGCAGTTCTTC

D: TRBD1
V: TRBV7-2
J: TRBJ1-4
size: few
CDR3: CASRRDRSNEKLFF
DNA: TGTGCCAGCAGGCGGGACAGGTCTAATGAAAAACTGTTTTTT

D: .
V: TRBV27
J: TRBJ1-2
size: many
CDR3: CASSLLPGRNYGYTF
DNA: TGTGCCAGCAGTTTATTACCGGGACGGAACTATGGCTACACCTTC

D: .
V: TRBV11-2
J: TRBJ2-1
size: once
CDR3: CASSLAIRGSAYNEQFF
DNA: TGTGCCAGCAGCTTAGCCATACGGGGATCGGCCTACAATGAGCAGTTCTTC

D: TRBD2
V: TRBV7-2
J: TRBJ2-1
size: few
CDR3: CASSLTGLGNEQFF
DNA: TGTGCCAGCAGCCTAACGGGACTAGGCAATGAGCAGTTCTTC

D: .
V: TRBV27
J: TRBJ1-5
size: few
CDR3: CASSLEGDGNQPQHF
DNA: TGTGCCAGCAGTTTGGAAGGGGATGGCAATCAGCCCCAGCATTTT

D: .
V: TRBV5-1
J: TRBJ1-2
size: .
CDR3: CASSSVVPAEDGYTF
DNA: TGCGCCAGCAGTTCGGTTGTCCCGGCAGAGGATGGCTACACCTTC

D: .
V: TRBV6-1
J: TRBJ1-4
size: .
CDR3: CASRPGWANEKLFF
DNA: TGTGCCAGCAGACCAGGGTGGGCAAATGAAAAACTGTTTTTT

D: .
V: TRBV5-1
J: TRBJ2-2
size: .
CDR3: CASSLTPGNTGELFF
DNA: TGCGCCAGCAGCTTGACCCCAGGGAACACCGGGGAGCTGTTTTTT

D: .
V: TRBV9
J: TRBJ1-1
size: few
CDR3: CASSPTGWAGTEAFF
DNA: TGTGCCAGCAGCCCCACGGGTTGGGCGGGGACTGAAGCTTTCTTT

D: .
V: TRBV6-5
J: TRBJ1-1
size: .
CDR3: CASSLGHGRNTEAFF
DNA: TGTGCCAGCAGTTTAGGACACGGTAGGAACACTGAAGCTTTCTTT

D: TRBD1
V: TRBV4-3
J: TRBJ2-1
size: .
CDR3: CASSQVRDSYNEQFF
DNA: TGCGCCAGCAGCCAAGTCCGGGACAGTTACAATGAGCAGTTCTTC

D: .
V: TRBV9
J: TRBJ2-3
size: few
CDR3: CASSVVNTDTQYF
DNA: TGTGCCAGCAGCGTAGTTAACACAGATACGCAGTATTTT

D: .
V: TRBV29-1
J: TRBJ1-3
size: few
CDR3: CSVDYRQGNTIYF
DNA: TGCAGCGTTGATTACAGACAGGGAAACACCATATATTTT

D: TRBD1
V: TRBV7-6
J: TRBJ1-6
size: .
CDR3: CASSPGQGNWSPLHF
DNA: TGTGCCAGCAGCCCGGGACAGGGGAATTGGTCACCCCTCCACTTT

D: .
V: TRBV7-9
J: TRBJ1-2
size: many
CDR3: CASSFRRLGGYTF
DNA: TGTGCCAGCAGCTTTAGGCGCCTGGGGGGCTACACCTTC

D: .
V: TRBV23-1
J: TRBJ2-7
size: few
CDR3: CASSQRDGEQYF
DNA: TGCGCCAGCAGTCAAAGGGACGGCGAGCAGTACTTC

D: TRBD2
V: TRBV20-1
J: TRBJ2-3
size: few
CDR3: CSAKGGRTSGGDTQYF
DNA: TGCAGTGCTAAGGGGGGCCGAACTAGCGGGGGAGATACGCAGTATTTT

D: TRBD1
V: TRBV27
J: TRBJ2-5
size: .
CDR3: CASSAPGTGYETQYF
DNA: TGTGCCAGCAGTGCGCCGGGGACAGGGTACGAGACCCAGTACTTC

D: .
V: TRBV14
J: TRBJ2-1
size: few
CDR3: CASSQFEGPPNNEQFF
DNA: TGTGCCAGCAGCCAATTTGAGGGGCCCCCCAACAATGAGCAGTTCTTC

D: .
V: TRBV7-2
J: TRBJ1-1
size: few
CDR3: CASSLEVEGPAFF
DNA: TGTGCCAGCAGCTTAGAGGTGGAGGGCCCAGCTTTCTTT

D: TRBD2
V: TRBV7-9
J: TRBJ2-1
size: .
CDR3: CASSDLAGGNEQFF
DNA: TGTGCCAGCAGCGACCTAGCGGGAGGTAATGAGCAGTTCTTC

D: TRBD1
V: TRBV29-1
J: TRBJ2-7
size: few
CDR3: CSVYRGQGYEQYF
DNA: TGCAGCGTCTACAGGGGGCAGGGATACGAGCAGTACTTC

D: TRBD2
V: TRBV12-3/TRBV12-4
J: TRBJ2-7
size: many
CDR3: CASSFSEHSGGGSYEQYF
DNA: TGTGCCAGCAGTTTTTCCGAACATAGCGGGGGAGGCTCCTACGAGCAGTACTTC

D: .
V: TRBV20-1
J: TRBJ2-1
size: .
CDR3: CSASGGAIPANEQFF
DNA: TGCAGTGCTTCCGGCGGGGCAATCCCGGCGAATGAGCAGTTCTTC

D: .
V: TRBV5-1
J: TRBJ1-2
size: .
CDR3: CASSLARVDYGYTF
DNA: TGCGCCAGCAGCTTGGCCAGGGTTGACTATGGCTACACCTTC

D: .
V: TRBV6-2/TRBV6-3
J: TRBJ2-7
size: .
CDR3: CASSYNNPPYEQYF
DNA: TGTGCCAGCAGTTACAATAACCCCCCCTACGAGCAGTACTTC

D: .
V: TRBV3-1
J: TRBJ2-5
size: many
CDR3: CASSRQNQETQYF
DNA: TGTGCCAGCAGCCGACAGAACCAAGAGACCCAGTACTTC

D: .
V: TRBV24-1
J: TRBJ2-1
size: many
CDR3: CATSEGTRAEQFF
DNA: TGTGCCACCAGTGAGGGGACTCGCGCGGAGCAGTTCTTC

D: TRBD2
V: TRBV27
J: TRBJ2-1
size: .
CDR3: CASTLLGGRDYNEQFF
DNA: TGTGCCAGCACCCTCTTGGGCGGGAGAGACTACAATGAGCAGTTCTTC

D: TRBD1
V: TRBV9
J: TRBJ1-6
size: few
CDR3: CASSATGWGNSPLHF
DNA: TGTGCCAGCAGCGCGACAGGGTGGGGGAATTCACCCCTCCACTTT

D: .
V: TRBV28
J: TRBJ1-5
size: .
CDR3: CASSLIGGRAGNQPQHF
DNA: TGTGCCAGCAGTTTAATAGGAGGCAGGGCGGGCAATCAGCCCCAGCATTTT

D: .
V: TRBV7-7
J: TRBJ2-3
size: .
CDR3: CASSPRGGGSTDTQYF
DNA: TGTGCTAGCAGCCCCCGGGGAGGGGGCAGCACAGATACGCAGTATTTT

D: TRBD2
V: TRBV7-3
J: TRBJ2-1
size: few
CDR3: CASSPSSGAYNEQFF
DNA: TGTGCCAGCAGCCCTTCTAGCGGGGCCTACAATGAGCAGTTCTTC

D: .
V: TRBV20-1
J: TRBJ2-3
size: .
CDR3: CSPKVADTQYF
DNA: TGCAGCCCCAAGGTGGCAGATACGCAGTATTTT

D: TRBD1
V: TRBV18
J: TRBJ1-1
size: .
CDR3: CASSLTGAVNTEAFF
DNA: TGTGCCAGCTCATTAACAGGGGCCGTGAACACTGAAGCTTTCTTT

D: .
V: TRBV12-3/TRBV12-4
J: TRBJ2-3
size: .
CDR3: CASSLQPLGTDTQYF
DNA: TGTGCCAGCAGTTTACAACCATTGGGCACAGATACGCAGTATTTT

D: .
V: TRBV11-2
J: TRBJ1-2
size: many
CDR3: CASSFVGGQNYGYTF
DNA: TGTGCCAGCAGCTTTGTCGGGGGCCAAAACTATGGCTACACCTTC

D: TRBD1
V: TRBV7-2
J: TRBJ1-1
size: few
CDR3: CASSRYPRGRRGTEAFF
DNA: TGTGCCAGCAGCCGATACCCTAGGGGGCGCAGGGGCACTGAAGCTTTCTTT

D: .
V: TRBV15
J: TRBJ1-1
size: many
CDR3: CATSKGGGFATEAFF
DNA: TGTGCCACCAGCAAAGGTGGGGGATTTGCCACTGAAGCTTTCTTT

D: .
V: TRBV27
J: TRBJ1-5
size: .
CDR3: CASSLSYGGNQPQHF
DNA: TGTGCCAGCAGTTTATCGTACGGGGGTAATCAGCCCCAGCATTTT

D: .
V: TRBV12-3/TRBV12-4
J: TRBJ2-2
size: .
CDR3: CASKGPNTGELFF
DNA: TGTGCCAGTAAAGGGCCGAACACCGGGGAGCTGTTTTTT

D: .
V: TRBV5-5
J: TRBJ2-2
size: .
CDR3: CASSLTLTNTGELFF
DNA: TGTGCCAGCAGCTTGACACTTACGAACACCGGGGAGCTGTTTTTT

D: .
V: TRBV18
J: TRBJ1-1
size: few
CDR3: CASVETGSNTEAFF
DNA: TGTGCCAGCGTCGAGACGGGTTCGAACACTGAAGCTTTCTTT

D: .
V: TRBV25-1
J: TRBJ1-1
size: few
CDR3: CASGVGTEAFF
DNA: TGTGCCAGCGGGGTTGGGACTGAAGCTTTCTTT

D: TRBD1
V: TRBV12-3/TRBV12-4
J: TRBJ2-3
size: .
CDR3: CASSLPPQGATDTQYF
DNA: TGTGCCAGCAGTTTACCCCCACAGGGGGCCACAGATACGCAGTATTTT

D: .
V: TRBV20-1
J: TRBJ1-2
size: .
CDR3: CSASSGRTNYGYTF
DNA: TGCAGTGCTAGTTCGGGACGGACCAACTATGGCTACACCTTC

D: .
V: TRBV6-5
J: TRBJ1-2
size: few
CDR3: CASRKGAQGYGYTF
DNA: TGTGCCAGCAGAAAAGGAGCGCAGGGCTATGGCTACACCTTC

D: .
V: TRBV7-9
J: TRBJ1-1
size: .
CDR3: CASSRLGKGTEAFF
DNA: TGTGCCAGCAGCCGGTTGGGGAAGGGCACTGAAGCTTTCTTT

D: TRBD1
V: TRBV4-1
J: TRBJ2-7
size: few
CDR3: CASSLTGGNYEQYF
DNA: TGCGCCAGCAGCCTAACAGGGGGCAACTACGAGCAGTACTTC

D: TRBD1
V: TRBV28
J: TRBJ2-3
size: few
CDR3: CASSATTGNTQYF
DNA: TGTGCCAGCAGTGCCACGACAGGGAATACGCAGTATTTT

D: .
V: TRBV4-3
J: TRBJ1-2
size: many
CDR3: CASSQEYRGRGGYTF
DNA: TGCGCCAGCAGCCAAGAGTACCGGGGGCGAGGTGGCTACACCTTC

D: .
V: TRBV7-9
J: TRBJ1-2
size: .
CDR3: CASSPEAAYTF
DNA: TGTGCCAGCAGCCCGGAGGCCGCCTACACCTTC